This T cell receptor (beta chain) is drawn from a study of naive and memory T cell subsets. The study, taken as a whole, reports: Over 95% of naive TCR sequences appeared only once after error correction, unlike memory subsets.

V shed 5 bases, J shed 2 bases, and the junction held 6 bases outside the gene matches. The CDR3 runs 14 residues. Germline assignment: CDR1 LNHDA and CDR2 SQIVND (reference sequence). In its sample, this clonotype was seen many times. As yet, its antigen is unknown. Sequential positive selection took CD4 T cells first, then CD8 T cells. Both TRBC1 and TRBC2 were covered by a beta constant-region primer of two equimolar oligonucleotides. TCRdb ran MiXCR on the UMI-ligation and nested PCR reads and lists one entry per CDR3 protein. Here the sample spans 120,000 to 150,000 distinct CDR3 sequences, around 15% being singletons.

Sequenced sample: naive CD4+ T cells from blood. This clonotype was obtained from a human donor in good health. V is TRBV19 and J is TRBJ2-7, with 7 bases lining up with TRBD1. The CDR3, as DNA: TGTGCCAGTAGTTCCAGACAGGGAGCCTACGAGCAGTACTTC. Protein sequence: CASSSRQGAYEQYF. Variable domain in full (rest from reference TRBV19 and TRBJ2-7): DGGITQSPKYLFRKEGQNVTLSCEQNLNHDAMYWYRQDPGQGLRLIYYSQIVNDFQKGDIAEGYSVSREKKESFPLTVTSAQKNPTAFYLCASSSRQGAYEQYFGPGTRLTVT.